The clone carrying this T cell receptor (beta chain) was picked up a small number of times. What it binds is unknown. The sample comes from a study of T cells in tumors after PD-1 blockade. Across the whole study: During anti-PD-1 treatment, some patients continued daily vismodegib 150 mg. Tumor samples yielded approximately 22-fold more depth than single-cell TCR sequencing.

TCRdb keeps only in-frame clones here, not all; method: immunoSEQ multiplex PCR. This sample has about 7,600 clones; roughly 60% occur once, and the top ten carry around 13%. Study observations and caveats: Most post-therapy expanded exhausted CD8+ clones were new, undetected before treatment.

Sample time point: second of two post-therapy site-matched biopsies two to three months apart. Germline loops: CDR1 SGHNT, CDR2 YYREEE (reference sequence). The CDR3 extends over 14 amino acids. V lost 4 bases, J lost 2 bases, and 4 bases stayed unmatched. The origin of this receptor is a human donor with basal cell carcinoma. J is TRBJ1-1 and V is TRBV5-4, with 8 bases lining up with TRBD1. This sample comprised tumor tissue, obtained after anti-PD-1 treatment. Here the CDR3 DNA reads TGTGCCAGCAGCCGGACAGGGCTTAACACTGAAGCTTTCTTT. Translating gives CASSRTGLNTEAFF.